Detailed here is one T cell receptor (beta chain). Its recognized antigen is unknown. This sample is drawn from a study of cytomegalovirus exposure and HLA in healthy donors (dated by TCRdb to about 2017). General notes on the study: An earlier analysis of 587 of the donors reported roughly 300 Gb of sequence data and about 120 million unique TCR beta sequences obtained from about 170 million T cells. Roughly 300 gigabases of sequencing data and around 90 million unique TCR sequences made up an early release that covered approximately 620 HLA-typed donors. The genetic ancestry cluster associated with self-reported Caucasian donors included about 81% of the roughly 400 genotyped donors. The aim of the study was to test whether cataloging public T cell receptors could identify signatures of past pathogen exposure. The study profiled the T cell repertoires of 550 to 700 subjects by immunosequencing and related them to cytomegalovirus serostatus. Along with the approximately 620-subject first cohort, a separate validation cohort of over a hundred different subjects was used. High-throughput TCR immunosequencing, statistical association of individual TCRs with disease status, and machine learning were combined to predict cytomegalovirus infection status. To study patterns of TCR occurrence, a later analysis re-analyzed previously published TCR beta repertoires from just over 650 donors and added high-resolution HLA genotyping. In the later analysis, no new phenotypic data were used to find candidate immune exposures; instead, reliance was placed on TCR beta sequences and their occurrence across donors. In an earlier analysis of roughly 580 of the donors, high-throughput TCR beta sequencing was used to judge whether each TCR beta V gene segment behaved as functional or pseudogenic. Donor age, sex, ethnicity and CMV serostatus were collected together with the repertoire data. In a later genetic analysis, genome-wide SNP genotypes for about 55% of the roughly 700 donors were used, and that subset was treated as a discovery cohort. Every repertoire in the discovery cohort had been generated on one and the same sequencing platform. HLA typing included class I and class II loci at four-digit resolution. Typing coverage differed by locus: A, B, C, DRB1 and DQB1 were typed in about 620-630 donors, DQA1 in approximately 520, DPA1 in around 600, and DPB1 in approximately 450. Five DR-DQ haplotypes were handled as single units for association and clustering, since linkage in the cohort was strong. Among a few hundred genotyped donors of the cohort, an average of approximately 230,000 unique TCR beta nucleotide sequences were sequenced per donor, approximately 20% of them non-productive. Overall study outcomes, separate from this receptor: The study gave a list of about 160 TCR beta chains associated with cytomegalovirus. In a later analysis, some 18,000 TCR beta sequences were associated with specific HLA alleles at a false discovery rate of 0.05. According to a later analysis, parvovirus B19, influenza, CMV and Epstein-Barr virus appeared linked to several top co-occurrence clusters. According to the authors, the approach could potentially be generalized to other disease states and immunological phenotypes. Sequencing depth was assumed to be roughly uniform across donors in the presence/absence analyses, though that assumption may not hold. A further reported finding was that TCR beta sequences accurately predicted the HLA-A and HLA-B alleles for most subjects in the first cohort. According to a later analysis, most CMV-associated TCR beta chains appeared to be HLA-restricted, and the HLA associations seemed to be driven largely by CMV exposure. Roughly 17 rarely observed V segments, including chromosome 9 orphons, were excluded from the earlier analysis of approximately 600 of the donors because counts were too low. Only TCR beta chains were sequenced in this cohort, and the absence of alpha or paired-chain data limited detectable features. In a later genetic analysis, a missense DCLRE1C variant was associated with V-gene and J-gene trimming of TCR beta chains, and the association was replicated in an independent cohort. In vitro tests confirmed that a few of the cytomegalovirus-associated TCR beta chains recognize cytomegalovirus antigens. Linkage disequilibrium might explain the correlated functional status among segregating V segments, but an unknown experimental factor could not be ruled out. A later analysis found that TCR association rates varied across HLA loci, with DRB1 alleles showing the most associated TCRs and HLA-C alleles the fewest. Cytomegalovirus status was reported to be diagnosed by the classifier with high specificity and sensitivity in both the original and validation cohorts. The sequencing pipeline was judged likely to have produced a cluster of highly shared sequence variants as a technical artifact. Strong co-occurrence of HLA alleles, especially DR and DQ, made assigning TCR associations to individual alleles difficult. Most TCR sequences were seen in very few donors, while some public TCRs were found in many individuals. Because HLA typing was missing for some donors at each locus, association tests included only the typed subset. A later genetic analysis reported fewer N-insertions in productive TCRs among donors in an Asian-associated ancestry cluster than the approximately 670-donor mean. In an earlier analysis of around 600 of the donors, most TCR beta V segments were observed in productive rearrangements about 87% or about 30% of the time, broadly matching IMGT annotations. Compared with equally common non-associated chains, HLA-associated TCR beta chains in a later analysis were more clonally expanded and had lower generation probabilities. The only immune exposure information available for the cohort was CMV serostatus.

The method was the immunoSEQ multiplex PCR assay. For the multiplex PCR, a mixture combining 60 forward primers for TCR Vbeta segments and 13 reverse primers for TCR Jbeta segments was used. The CDR3 region of rearranged TCR beta genes was amplified from genomic DNA by a multiplex PCR assay. The amplified TCR beta libraries were sequenced on the Illumina HiSeq System as 87-base-pair reads. In the paper's pipeline: Across the 640 or so repertoires, a later analysis counted 78 million or so unique TCR beta chains, roughly 11 million of which were shared by at least two donors. Raw reads were error-corrected and collapsed into unique sequences by a nearest-neighbor algorithm in which closely related sequences were merged to remove PCR and sequencing errors. Alignment of CDR3 sequences to IMGT reference sequences was used to assign V, D and J gene segments. For a sequence to be retained, a match of at least six nucleotides was required to both a V gene segment and a J gene segment. A rearrangement was called productive if the CDR3 had no stop codons and remained in frame with V and J, and every other rearrangement was called non-productive. CDR3 was defined by IMGT convention, running from the second conserved V-encoded cysteine to the conserved J-encoded phenylalanine. In an earlier analysis of 500 to 650 of the donors, sequences lacking an unambiguous match to a single V gene segment were excluded. In an earlier analysis of almost 600 of the donors, a V segment was called functional when productive rearrangements were above 56.7%, and segregating when the standard deviation between donors exceeded 5%. A statistical classification framework was built to diagnose cytomegalovirus status from the catalog of TCR beta chain sequences. In a later analysis, TCR nucleotide sequences were compared against IMGT/GENE-DB human TR gene sequences so that V and J genes could be assigned. A later analysis assigned CDR3 sequences and most-parsimonious VDJ recombination scenarios with the TCRdist pipeline. In a later analysis, each TCR beta chain was defined by its CDR3 amino acid sequence together with its V-gene family, and reads without a unique V-gene family were excluded. A later analysis removed 500 to 650 highly shared, low-generation-probability nucleotide sequences to deal with suspected cross-contamination and a sequencing artifact. For each public chain, a later analysis derived a clonal expansion index from normalized ranks of inferred template counts within each repertoire. A later analysis computed generation probabilities with a VDJ recombination model fitted to out-of-frame rearrangements, and checked the results against IGoR. Hypergeometric tests were used in a later analysis to score TCR-TCR, TCR-HLA and TCR-CMV co-occurrence, with a repertoire-size bias correction applied to the TCR pairs. In a later analysis, false discovery rates were estimated by permuting HLA or CMV assignments 20 times. In a later analysis, co-occurring TCRs were grouped using DBSCAN, with TCRdist sequence similarity added in when clustering inside HLA-allele-positive subsets. Repertoires with fewer than 30,000 or more than 120,000 public chains, plus five repertoires with anomalous nucleotide sharing, were excluded from co-occurrence clustering. Imported from immuneACCESS, the table was reduced by TCRdb to in-frame sequences with V and J called. These copies leave out some clones; in studies compared against another copy, an unresolved V gene accounts for under half, and the cause of the remainder is not known. The V and J calls and the clone size are those of that table, but D and trimming were determined from the DNA. The data table for this sample lists under 200,000 clones. The ten largest account for 6.5% of the sample.

In total, 500 to 700 healthy bone marrow donors made up the cohort. All cohort members were sampled while nominally healthy, although unrecorded immune exposures were likely present. The donor tested CMV seronegative, placing the donor among the 350 to 400 seronegative members of the cohort. Every donor gave a peripheral blood sample, and the peripheral blood mononuclear cells from that sample were used for TCR beta sequencing. The Qiagen DNeasy Blood Extraction Kit was used to extract genomic DNA from the blood cell samples. This sequence originates from a man younger than 40 in good health and CMV-seronegative. Sample: PBMCs.

The CDR3 has the sequence CASTSPGTGNNEQFF. DNA sequence: TGTGCCAGTACCAGTCCCGGGACAGGGAACAATGAGCAGTTCTTC. This sequence uses TRBV19 and TRBJ2-1; 9 bases in between match TRBD1. The CDR3 has 15 amino acids, counting the end cysteine and phenylalanine. Only CDR3 DNA is held: 45 bases, read in frame from base 1. CDR1 and CDR2 (LNHDA, SQIVND) derive from the germline V gene (reference sequence). The germline V end is reduced by 7 bases and the J end by 5 bases; junction bases left unmatched: 9. With all but the CDR3 taken from the reference TRBV19 and TRBJ2-1 genes, the full variable domain is: DGGITQSPKYLFRKEGQNVTLSCEQNLNHDAMYWYRQDPGQGLRLIYYSQIVNDFQKGDIAEGYSVSREKKESFPLTVTSAQKNPTAFYLCASTSPGTGNNEQFFGPGTRLTVL.